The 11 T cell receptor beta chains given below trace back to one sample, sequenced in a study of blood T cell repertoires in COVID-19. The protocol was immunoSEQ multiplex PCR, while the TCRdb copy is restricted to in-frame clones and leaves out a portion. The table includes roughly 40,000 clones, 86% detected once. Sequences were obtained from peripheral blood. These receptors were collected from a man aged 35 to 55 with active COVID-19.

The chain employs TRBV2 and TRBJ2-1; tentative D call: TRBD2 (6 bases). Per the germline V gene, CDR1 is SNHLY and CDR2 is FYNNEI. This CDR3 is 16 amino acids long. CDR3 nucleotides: TGTGCAGGGCGGGGTCGGGGGTTCAGCTCCTACAATGAGCAGTTCTTC. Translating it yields CAGRGRGFSSYNEQFF.

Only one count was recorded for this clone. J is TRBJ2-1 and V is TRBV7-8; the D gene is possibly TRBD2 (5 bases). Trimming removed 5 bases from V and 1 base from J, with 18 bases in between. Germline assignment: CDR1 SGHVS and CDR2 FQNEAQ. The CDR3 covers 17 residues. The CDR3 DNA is TGTGCCAGCAGCCTTCATGGGCCGGGCGGGTCCTACAATGAGCAGTTCTTC. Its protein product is CASSLHGPGGSYNEQFF.

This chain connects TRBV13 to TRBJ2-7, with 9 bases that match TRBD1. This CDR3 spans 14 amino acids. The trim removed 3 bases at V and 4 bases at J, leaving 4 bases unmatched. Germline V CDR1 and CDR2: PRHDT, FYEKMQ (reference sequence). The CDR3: CASSFRQGEYEQYF. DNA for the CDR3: TGTGCCAGCAGCTTTAGACAGGGGGAATACGAGCAGTACTTC. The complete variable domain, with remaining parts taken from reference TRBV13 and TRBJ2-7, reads AAGVIQSPRHLIKEKRETATLKCYPIPRHDTVYWYQQGPGQDPQFLISFYEKMQSDKGSIPDRFSAQQFSDYHSELNMSSLELGDSALYFCASSFRQGEYEQYFGPGTRLTVT.

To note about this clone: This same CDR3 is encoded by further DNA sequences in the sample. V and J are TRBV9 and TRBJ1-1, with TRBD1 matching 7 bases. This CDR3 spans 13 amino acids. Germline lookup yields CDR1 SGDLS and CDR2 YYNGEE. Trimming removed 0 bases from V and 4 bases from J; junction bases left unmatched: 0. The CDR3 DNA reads TGTGCCAGCAGCGTAGGGACAGGCACTGAAGCTTTCTTT. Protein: CASSVGTGTEAFF.

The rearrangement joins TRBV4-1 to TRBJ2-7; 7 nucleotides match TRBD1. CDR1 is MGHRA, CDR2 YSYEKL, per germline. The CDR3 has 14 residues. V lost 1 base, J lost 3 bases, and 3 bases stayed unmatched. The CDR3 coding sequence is TGCGCCAGCAGCCAAGCGACAGGGAACTACGAGCAGTACTTC. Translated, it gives CASSQATGNYEQYF.

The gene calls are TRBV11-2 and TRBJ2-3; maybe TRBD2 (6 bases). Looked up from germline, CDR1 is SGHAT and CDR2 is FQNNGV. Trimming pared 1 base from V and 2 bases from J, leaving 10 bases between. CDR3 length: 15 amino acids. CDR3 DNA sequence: TGTGCCAGCAGCTTAGGTGGGGGGTCCACAGATACGCAGTATTTT. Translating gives CASSLGGGSTDTQYF.

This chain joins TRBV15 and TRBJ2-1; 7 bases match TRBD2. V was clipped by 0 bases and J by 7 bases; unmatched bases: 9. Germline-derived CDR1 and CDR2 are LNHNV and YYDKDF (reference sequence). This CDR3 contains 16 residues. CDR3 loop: CATSREWGGRENEQFF. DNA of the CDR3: TGTGCCACCAGCAGAGAATGGGGAGGGCGGGAAAATGAGCAGTTCTTC. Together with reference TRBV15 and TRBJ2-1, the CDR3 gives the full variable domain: DAMVIQNPRYQVTQFGKPVTLSCSQTLNHNVMYWYQQKSSQAPKLLFHYYDKDFNNEADTPDNFQSRRPNTSFCFLDIRSPGLGDTAMYLCATSREWGGRENEQFFGPGTRLTVL.

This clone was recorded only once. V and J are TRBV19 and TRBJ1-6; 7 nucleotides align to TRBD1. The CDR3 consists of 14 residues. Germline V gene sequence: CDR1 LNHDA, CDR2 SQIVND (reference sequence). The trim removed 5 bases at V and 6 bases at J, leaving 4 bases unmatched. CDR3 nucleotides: TGTGCCAGTAGTTGGGGACAGACTAATTCACCCCTCCACTTT. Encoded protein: CASSWGQTNSPLHF.

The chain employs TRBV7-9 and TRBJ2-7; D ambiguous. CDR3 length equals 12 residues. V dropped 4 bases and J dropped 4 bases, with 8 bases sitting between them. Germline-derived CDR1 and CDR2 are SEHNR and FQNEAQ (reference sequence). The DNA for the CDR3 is TGTGCCAGCAGCTCCCCTTCTTACGAGCAGTACTTC. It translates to CASSSPSYEQYF.

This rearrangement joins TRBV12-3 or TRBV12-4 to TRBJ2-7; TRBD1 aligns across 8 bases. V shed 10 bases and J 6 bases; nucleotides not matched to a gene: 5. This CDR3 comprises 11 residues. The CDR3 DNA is TGTGCCACCGGGACAGGCGGCGAGCAGTACTTC. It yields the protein CATGTGGEQYF.

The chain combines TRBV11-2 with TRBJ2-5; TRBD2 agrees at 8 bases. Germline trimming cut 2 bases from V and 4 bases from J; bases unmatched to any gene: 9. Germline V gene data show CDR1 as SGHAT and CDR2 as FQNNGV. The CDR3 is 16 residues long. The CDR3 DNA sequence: TGTGCCAGCAGCTTAATCCCAGCGGGAGAGGTAGAGACCCAGTACTTC. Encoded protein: CASSLIPAGEVETQYF.